A selection of T cell receptor beta chains follows, all from one sample in a study of T cell responses to AZD1222 COVID-19 vaccine. Sequencing was performed with immunoSEQ multiplex PCR; in TCRdb, only in-frame clones are kept and a portion is missing. Counted here are roughly 80,000 clones, around nine tenths occurring once; the ten biggest clones make up approximately 4.5%. The specimen was peripheral blood, collected on day 0 of AZD1222 vaccination. Source of these receptors: an adult in good health. The CDR3 runs from the conserved cysteine through the conserved F or W. D genes are given only for firm matches. The size field is filled for only some rows; it gives once, few, many or a size class.

J,size,V,D,CDR3,DNA
TRBJ1-1,few,TRBV6-5,NA,CASAGLGNTEAFF,TGTGCCAGCGCGGGTCTAGGGAACACTGAAGCTTTCTTT
TRBJ2-7,NA,TRBV5-4,NA,CASSLAGLAGITYEQYF,TGTGCCAGCAGCTTGGCGGGTCTGGCAGGGATCACCTACGAGCAGTACTTC
TRBJ2-7,once,TRBV7-2,TRBD1,CASSARDRSYEQYF,TGTGCCAGCAGCGCCCGGGACAGGTCCTACGAGCAGTACTTC
TRBJ1-1,NA,TRBV6-6,NA,CATLPGRGTEAFF,TGTGCCACCCTGCCGGGACGGGGCACTGAAGCTTTCTTT
TRBJ2-3,NA,TRBV5-6,NA,CASSFLVVLGSRTDTQYF,TGTGCCAGCAGCTTCCTCGTAGTGTTGGGGAGTCGCACAGATACGCAGTATTTT
TRBJ2-5,NA,TRBV15,NA,CATSRDIETQYF,TGTGCCACCAGCAGAGATATCGAGACCCAGTACTTC
TRBJ2-1,NA,TRBV3-1/TRBV3-2,TRBD1,CASSQEGQDLQFF,TGTGCCAGCAGCCAAGAGGGACAGGACCTACAGTTCTTC
TRBJ1-2,NA,TRBV5-1,NA,CASSLAGHGYTF,TGCGCCAGCAGCTTGGCCGGGCATGGCTACACCTTC
TRBJ2-5,NA,TRBV6-2/TRBV6-3,TRBD2,CASSYLILQREGIQETQYF,TGTGCCAGCAGTTACCTCATTCTACAGCGGGAGGGCATCCAAGAGACCCAGTACTTC
TRBJ1-3,NA,TRBV3-1/TRBV3-2,NA,CASSQDSGVGNTIYF,TGTGCCAGCAGCCAAGATTCAGGGGTGGGAAACACCATATATTTT
TRBJ2-7,few,TRBV21-1,NA,CASPKSHEQYF,TGTGCCAGCCCAAAGTCCCATGAGCAGTACTTC
TRBJ2-2,NA,TRBV5-1,TRBD1,CASSDREGTGELFF,TGCGCCAGCAGTGACAGGGAAGGGACCGGGGAGCTGTTTTTT
TRBJ2-1,NA,TRBV5-4,TRBD1,CASSPRGPYNEQFF,TGTGCCAGCAGCCCCAGGGGGCCCTACAATGAGCAGTTCTTC
TRBJ2-1,NA,TRBV7-2,TRBD2,CASTLVVWTSGSREQFF,TGTGCCAGCACCTTGGTTGTATGGACTAGCGGGAGTAGAGAGCAGTTCTTC
TRBJ2-7,NA,TRBV7-9,NA,CASSSYYEQYF,TGTGCCAGCAGCTCTTATTACGAGCAGTACTTC
TRBJ1-4,NA,TRBV29-1,NA,CSVEGSHHSQLFF,TGCAGCGTTGAGGGTAGCCACCACTCCCAACTGTTTTTT
TRBJ2-2,NA,TRBV18,NA,CASSPTANTGELFF,TGTGCCAGCTCACCCACAGCGAACACCGGGGAGCTGTTTTTT
TRBJ2-5,NA,TRBV7-9,TRBD1,CASGQGAQETQYF,TGTGCCAGCGGTCAGGGGGCCCAAGAGACCCAGTACTTC
TRBJ2-7,once,TRBV6-5,NA,CASSYSAGVSYEQYF,TGTGCCAGCAGTTACTCGGCAGGGGTCTCCTACGAGCAGTACTTC
TRBJ2-1,NA,TRBV29-1,NA,CSVEEAGNEQFF,TGCAGCGTTGAAGAGGCCGGGAATGAGCAGTTCTTC
TRBJ1-1,NA,TRBV28,NA,CASSTTEAFF,TGTGCCAGCAGTACCACTGAAGCTTTCTTT
TRBJ1-6,NA,TRBV3-1/TRBV3-2,NA,CASSQDDGYNSPLHF,TGTGCCAGCAGCCAAGACGACGGCTATAATTCACCCCTCCACTTT
TRBJ2-3,NA,TRBV3-1/TRBV3-2,NA,CASSPPALSNTQYF,TGTGCCAGCAGCCCCCCCGCGCTTTCAAATACGCAGTATTTT
TRBJ1-6,NA,TRBV5-1,NA,CASSLAGGTVNSPLHF,TGCGCCAGCAGCTTGGCCGGTGGGACGGTGAATTCACCCCTCCACTTT
TRBJ2-1,NA,TRBV19,NA,CASSLRDWDNNEQFF,TGTGCCAGTAGCCTGCGGGATTGGGATAACAATGAGCAGTTCTTC
TRBJ2-1,NA,TRBV30,TRBD2,CACSSGTYNEQFF,TGTGCCTGTAGTAGCGGGACCTACAATGAGCAGTTCTTC
TRBJ2-1,NA,TRBV6-5,NA,CASSPDRRSYNEQFF,TGTGCCAGCAGTCCCGACAGGCGCTCCTACAATGAGCAGTTCTTC
TRBJ2-2,few,TRBV6-5,NA,CASSSPGGSGELFF,TGTGCCAGCAGTTCCCCCGGCGGTTCCGGGGAGCTGTTTTTT
TRBJ1-1,NA,TRBV4-1,NA,CASRSRTVNTEAFF,TGCGCCAGCAGATCCCGGACAGTGAACACTGAAGCTTTCTTT
TRBJ1-5,medium-sized,TRBV7-8,TRBD1,CASSLTGNQPQHF,TGTGCCAGCAGCTTGACAGGGAATCAGCCCCAGCATTTT